The 13 T cell receptor beta chains below were found in one sample sequenced in a study of cytomegalovirus exposure and HLA in healthy donors. PCR was performed using 60 Vbeta and 13 Jbeta primers. TCRdb's table, derived via immunoSEQ multiplex PCR, lists solely in-frame clones and lacks some. Of about 190,000 clones in the sample, 82% are singletons; the top ten hold about 0.78%. Source material: PBMCs. The receptors shown here come from a woman aged 18-30 years in good health and CMV-seronegative.

Regarding this clone: Additional DNA sequences in this sample encode the identical CDR3. The rearrangement uses TRBV27 and TRBJ1-5; TRBD1 matches at 9 bases. Germline V gene lookup returns CDR1 MNHEY and CDR2 SMNVEV (reference sequence). This CDR3 is built from 15 residues. V dropped 3 bases and J dropped 0; count of bases not matched to a gene: 0. The CDR3 protein is CASSLGQGSNQPQHF. The CDR3 DNA follows: TGTGCCAGCAGTTTGGGACAGGGTAGCAATCAGCCCCAGCATTTT.

The genes are TRBV28 and TRBJ1-5; D ambiguous. The CDR3 is made up of 15 amino acids. Trimming shortened V by 2 bases and J by 1 base, and 9 bases separated the two germline ends. CDR1 and CDR2 (germline): MDHEN, SYDVKM. The CDR3 sequence is CASSLLEQSNQPQHF. CDR3 in DNA: TGTGCCAGCAGTTTACTTGAACAGAGCAATCAGCCCCAGCATTTT.

This clone was detected only a few times. The CDR3 bases are TGTGCCAGCTCCCGCACCCCCGGGACTAGCGGGGGTTGGACCCAGTACTTC. Its protein product is CASSRTPGTSGGWTQYF. The chain recombines TRBV18 with TRBJ2-5; 14 nucleotides agree with TRBD2. Per germline, CDR1 KGHSH and CDR2 LQKENI. The CDR3 extends over 17 amino acids. The ends lost 6 bases at V and 7 bases at J; junction bases unmatched: 13.

This clone showed up just a few times. The CDR3 region is CASSQAFRGSTDTQYF. The DNA for the CDR3 is TGCGCCAGCAGCCAAGCTTTCAGGGGGTCCACAGATACGCAGTATTTT. The chain has TRBV4-1 and TRBJ2-3, with 7 bases matching TRBD1. J was trimmed by 2 bases and V by 1 base; bases with no gene match: 6. The CDR3 has 16 residues. Germline lookup yields CDR1 MGHRA and CDR2 YSYEKL.

This clone was counted between two and nine times. V and J are TRBV5-6 and TRBJ1-1, with D maybe TRBD1 (6 bases). CDR1 and CDR2 from the germline V gene are SGHDT and YYEEEE. The CDR3 runs to 15 residues. With 4 bases removed from V and 1 base from J, the gap between germline ends came to 14 bases. The CDR3 here is CASSTLQGRNTEAFF. CDR3 nucleotides: TGTGCCAGCAGCACCTTACAGGGCAGGAACACTGAAGCTTTCTTT.

CDR3 sequence: CASSARDRGLHGELFF. The DNA for the CDR3 is TGTGCCAGCAGCGCCCGGGACAGGGGGCTCCACGGGGAGCTGTTTTTT. This rearrangement joins TRBV9 to TRBJ2-2, with 12 bases fitting TRBD1. From germline, CDR1 is SGDLS and CDR2 YYNGEE. Germline trimming cut 3 bases from V and 7 bases from J; bases unmatched to any gene: 7. The CDR3 runs to 16 residues.

This chain connects TRBV2 to TRBJ1-4; D possibly corresponds to TRBD1 (6 bases). The V gene lost 10 bases and the J gene lost 4 bases, with 10 bases spanning the gap. The CDR3 covers 12 residues. From germline, CDR1 is SNHLY and CDR2 FYNNEI. Written as DNA, the CDR3 is TGTGCCACCAAGGGGGATAATGAAAAACTGTTTTTT. It yields the protein CATKGDNEKLFF.

Only a few counts were recorded for this clone. This CDR3 is CASRSQGHGNTIYF. The DNA of the CDR3 is TGTGCCAGCAGATCACAGGGACACGGAAACACCATATATTTT. This rearrangement joins TRBV27 to TRBJ1-3; D may be TRBD1 (6 bases). CDR1 is MNHEY, CDR2 SMNVEV, per germline (reference sequence). V lost 6 bases to trimming and J lost 4 bases, with 13 bases between them. The CDR3 has 14 amino acids.

The gene calls are TRBV11-3 and TRBJ2-6, with TRBD1 matching over 8 bases. CDR1 and CDR2 (germline): SGHNT, YENEEA. Germline trimming cut 6 bases from V and 2 bases from J; bases unmatched to any gene: 6. The length of the CDR3 is 16 residues. The CDR3 here is CASSSGGETGANVLTF. The CDR3, as DNA: TGTGCCAGCAGTTCAGGGGGCGAAACTGGGGCCAACGTCCTGACTTTC.

This clone was observed a handful of times. The rearrangement joins TRBV11-2 to TRBJ2-2; a possible D gene is TRBD2 (5 bases). The CDR3 consists of 18 residues. Germline CDR1 SGHAT, CDR2 FQNNGV. V lost 1 base to trimming and J lost 5 bases, with 20 bases between them. CDR3 region: CASSLGPGNLGGTGELFF. CDR3 nucleotides: TGTGCCAGCAGCTTAGGTCCCGGGAACCTTGGCGGGACCGGGGAGCTGTTTTTT. Full variable domain (rest looked up from reference TRBV11-2 and TRBJ2-2): EAGVAQSPRYKIIEKRQSVAFWCNPISGHATLYWYQQILGQGPKLLIQFQNNGVVDDSQLPKDRFSAERLKGVDSTLKIQPAKLEDSAVYLCASSLGPGNLGGTGELFFGEGSRLTVL.

The V and J genes are TRBV27 and TRBJ2-6, with TRBD2 matching 9 bases. The CDR3 length is 17 residues. CDR1 is MNHEY, CDR2 SMNVEV, per germline (reference sequence). J gave up 2 bases and V 0 bases, and 2 bases lay outside the gene matches. Here the CDR3 DNA reads TGTGCCAGCAGTTTATCAGCGGGAGGAACTGGGGCCAACGTCCTGACTTTC. Encoded protein: CASSLSAGGTGANVLTF.

The chain employs TRBV1 and TRBJ2-1; the D call in the table, TRBD2, was not verified against the DNA. TRBV1 represents a pseudogene. The CDR3 covers 18 residues. The CDR3 coding sequence is TGCACCAGCAGCCAAGCGACCCGACCGCTAGCGGGACTCAATGAGCAGTTCTTC. Translated, it gives CTSSQATRPLAGLNEQFF.

This chain links TRBV28 with TRBJ1-2; 7 bases agree with TRBD1. The trim removed 5 bases at V and 4 bases at J, leaving 10 bases unmatched. Germline values: CDR1 MDHEN, CDR2 SYDVKM. This CDR3 spans 15 amino acids. The CDR3 spells CASSTWTGQLYGYTF. DNA of the CDR3: TGTGCCAGCAGTACATGGACGGGACAGCTCTATGGCTACACCTTC.